This entry is about one TCR beta chain. The data originate from a study of blood T cell repertoires in COVID-19. In the study overall: Samples came from the United States, Italy and Spain, spanning acute and convalescent COVID-19.

This CDR3 contains 15 residues. V gave up 5 bases and J gave up 1 base; unmatched junction bases: 7. Germline V gene sequence: CDR1 SGHAT, CDR2 FQNNGV. Repertoires were generated with immunoSEQ multiplex PCR, while TCRdb's copy carries only in-frame clones and drops some. This table has some 42,000 clones, under 85% appearing once. The V gene is TRBV11-2, the J gene TRBJ2-7; TRBD1 agrees at 8 bases. The source is a human donor in a cohort sampled during active COVID-19. Source material: peripheral blood. CDR3 amino acids: CASSMTGESSYEQYF. In DNA, the CDR3 is TGTGCCAGCAGCATGACAGGGGAGAGTTCCTACGAGCAGTACTTC.